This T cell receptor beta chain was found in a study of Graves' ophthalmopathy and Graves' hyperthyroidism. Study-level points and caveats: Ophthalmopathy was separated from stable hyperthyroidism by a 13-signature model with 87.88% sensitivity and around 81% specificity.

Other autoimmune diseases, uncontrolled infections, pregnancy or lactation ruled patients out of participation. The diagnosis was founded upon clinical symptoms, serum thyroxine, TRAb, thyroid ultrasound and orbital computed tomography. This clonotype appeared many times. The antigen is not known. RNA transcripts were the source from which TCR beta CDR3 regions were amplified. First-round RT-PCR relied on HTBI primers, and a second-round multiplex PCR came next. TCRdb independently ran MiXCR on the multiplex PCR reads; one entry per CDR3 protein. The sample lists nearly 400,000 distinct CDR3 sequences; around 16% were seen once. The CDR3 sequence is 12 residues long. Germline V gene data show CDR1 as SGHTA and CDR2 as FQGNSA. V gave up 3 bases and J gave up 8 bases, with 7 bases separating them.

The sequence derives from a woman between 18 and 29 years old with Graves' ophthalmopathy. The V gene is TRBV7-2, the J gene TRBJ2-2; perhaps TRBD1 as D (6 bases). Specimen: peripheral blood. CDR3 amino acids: CASSFDRGELFF. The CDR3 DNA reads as TGTGCCAGCAGCTTTGACAGGGGGGAGCTGTTTTTT.